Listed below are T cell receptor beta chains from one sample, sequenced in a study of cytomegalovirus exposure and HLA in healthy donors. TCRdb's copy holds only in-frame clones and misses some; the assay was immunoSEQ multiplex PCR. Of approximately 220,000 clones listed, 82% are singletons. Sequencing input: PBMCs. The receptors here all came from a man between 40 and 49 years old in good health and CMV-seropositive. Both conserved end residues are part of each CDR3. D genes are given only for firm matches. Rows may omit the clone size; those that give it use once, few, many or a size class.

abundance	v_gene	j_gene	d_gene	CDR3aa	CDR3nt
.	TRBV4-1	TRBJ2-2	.	CASSQGGAAINTGELFF	TGCGCCAGCAGCCAAGGTGGAGCGGCTATCAACACCGGGGAGCTGTTTTTT
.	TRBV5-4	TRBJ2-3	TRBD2	CASSLIKLAGASTDTQYF	TGTGCCAGCAGCTTGATAAAACTAGCGGGAGCTTCCACAGATACGCAGTATTTT
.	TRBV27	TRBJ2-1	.	CASSLSLRSSYNEQFF	TGTGCCAGCAGTTTATCCCTTAGGAGCTCCTACAATGAGCAGTTCTTC
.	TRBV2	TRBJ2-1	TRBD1	CASRAGQVEQFF	TGTGCCAGCAGGGCAGGACAGGTCGAGCAGTTCTTC
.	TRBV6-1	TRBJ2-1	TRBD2	CASSLAGGPDEQFF	TGTGCCAGCAGTTTAGCGGGAGGGCCCGATGAGCAGTTCTTC
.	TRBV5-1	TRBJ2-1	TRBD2	CASSLGTIRNEQFF	TGCGCCAGCAGCTTAGGGACTATAAGGAATGAGCAGTTCTTC
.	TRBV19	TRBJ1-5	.	CASSSPTVNQPQHF	TGTGCCAGTAGTAGTCCGACAGTCAATCAGCCCCAGCATTTT
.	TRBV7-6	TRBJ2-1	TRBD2	CASSKGGLAPYNEQFF	TGTGCCAGCAGCAAGGGAGGACTAGCGCCTTACAATGAGCAGTTCTTC
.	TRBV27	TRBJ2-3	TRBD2	CASSLRGGRASFGDSSTDTQYF	TGTGCCAGCAGTCTCCGTGGCGGGAGGGCGTCGTTTGGGGACTCTAGCACAGATACGCAGTATTTT
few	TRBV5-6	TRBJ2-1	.	CASSRGGAYNEQFF	TGTGCCAGCAGCCGCGGAGGGGCCTACAATGAGCAGTTCTTC
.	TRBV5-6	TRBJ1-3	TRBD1	CASSSRTGRPSGNTIYF	TGTGCCAGCAGCTCGCGGACAGGGAGACCCTCTGGAAACACCATATATTTT
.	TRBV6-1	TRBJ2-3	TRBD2	CASSEKGGRLLSTDTQYF	TGTGCCAGCAGTGAAAAAGGCGGGAGATTGCTGAGCACAGATACGCAGTATTTT
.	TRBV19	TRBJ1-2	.	CATRSNRDYGYTF	TGTGCCACCAGGTCCAACCGAGACTATGGCTACACCTTC
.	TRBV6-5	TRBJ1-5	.	CASSETRGTQPQHF	TGTGCCAGCAGTGAAACAAGGGGAACTCAGCCCCAGCATTTT
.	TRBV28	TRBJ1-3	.	CASSLGGSSGNTIYF	TGTGCCAGCAGTTTGGGGGGTAGCTCTGGAAACACCATATATTTT
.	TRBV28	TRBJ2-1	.	CASRSTGLYNEQFF	TGTGCCAGCAGGTCGACGGGACTCTACAATGAGCAGTTCTTC
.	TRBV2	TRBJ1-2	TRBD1	CASSEPRTGYGYTF	TGTGCCAGCAGTGAACCCAGGACAGGCTATGGCTACACCTTC
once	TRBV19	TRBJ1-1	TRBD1	CASSRRQGKYAEAFF	TGTGCCAGTAGTCGCCGACAGGGCAAGTACGCTGAAGCTTTCTTT
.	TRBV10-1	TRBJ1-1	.	CASSESRVTEAFF	TGCGCCAGCAGTGAGTCCCGGGTTACTGAAGCTTTCTTT
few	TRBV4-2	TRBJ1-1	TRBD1	CASSQDQGGGGREAFF	TGTGCCAGCAGCCAAGACCAAGGGGGCGGCGGGCGTGAAGCTTTCTTT
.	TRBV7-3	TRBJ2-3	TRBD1	CASSAQGADTQYF	TGTGCCAGCAGCGCCCAGGGGGCAGATACGCAGTATTTT
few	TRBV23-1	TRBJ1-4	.	CASSQQQARNEKLFF	TGCGCCAGCAGTCAACAACAGGCCCGTAATGAAAAACTGTTTTTT